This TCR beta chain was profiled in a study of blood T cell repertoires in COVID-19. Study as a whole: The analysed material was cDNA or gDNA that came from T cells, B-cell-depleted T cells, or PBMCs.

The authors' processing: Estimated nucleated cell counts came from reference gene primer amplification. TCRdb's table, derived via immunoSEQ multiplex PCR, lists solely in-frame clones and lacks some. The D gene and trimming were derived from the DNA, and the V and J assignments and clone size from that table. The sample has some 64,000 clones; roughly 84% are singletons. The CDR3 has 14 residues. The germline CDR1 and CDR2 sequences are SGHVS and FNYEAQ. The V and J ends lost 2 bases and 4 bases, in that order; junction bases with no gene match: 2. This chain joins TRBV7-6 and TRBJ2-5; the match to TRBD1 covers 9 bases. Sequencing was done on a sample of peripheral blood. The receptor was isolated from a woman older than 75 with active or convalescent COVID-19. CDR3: CASSLTGGLETQYF. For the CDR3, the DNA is TGTGCCAGCAGCTTAACAGGGGGCCTAGAGACCCAGTACTTC.